This T cell receptor (beta chain) was observed in a study of CD8 T cells in Susac syndrome. The germline V gene encodes CDR1 KGHSH and CDR2 LQKENI. Trimming at V came to 0 bases and at J to 5 bases, leaving 4 bases not matched to a gene. The CDR3 contains 14 residues. TCR beta sequences were obtained from blood CD8+ and CD4+ T cells. Both CD4+ and CD8+ T cells were negatively isolated, and TEMRA cells underwent FACS enrichment. cDNA came from roughly 0.47 to 1 ug RNA primed by random hexamers. The CDR3 of TCR beta was amplified by immunoSEQ multiplex PCR across 54 Vbeta and 13 Jbeta. TCRdb called the immunoSEQ multiplex PCR reads again in MiXCR, with one record for every CDR3 protein. The top ten clones hold 0.065% of a sample with about 300,000 distinct CDR3 sequences, roughly nine tenths of them seen once.

J is TRBJ2-7 and V is TRBV18; 7 bases are shared with TRBD1. The TCR sequence derives from a human donor with multiple sclerosis. Input material: CD4+ T cells from PBMCs. In nucleotides, the CDR3 is TGTGCCAGCTCACCACCCCCCACAGGGGACGAGCAGTACTTC. Translating gives CASSPPPTGDEQYF.